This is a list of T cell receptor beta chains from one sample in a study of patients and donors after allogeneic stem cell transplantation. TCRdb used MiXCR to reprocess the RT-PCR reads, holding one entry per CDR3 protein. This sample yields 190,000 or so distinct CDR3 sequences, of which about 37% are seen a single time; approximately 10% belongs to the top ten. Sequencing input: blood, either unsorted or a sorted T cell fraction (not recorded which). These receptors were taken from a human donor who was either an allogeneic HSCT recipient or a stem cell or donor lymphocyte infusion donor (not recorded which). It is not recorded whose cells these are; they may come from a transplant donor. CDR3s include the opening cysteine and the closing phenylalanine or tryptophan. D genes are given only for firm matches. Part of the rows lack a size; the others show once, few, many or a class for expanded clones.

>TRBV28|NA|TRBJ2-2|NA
TGTGCCAGCACCCTGGGGGCTTACACCGGGGAGCTGTTTTTT
CASTLGAYTGELFF
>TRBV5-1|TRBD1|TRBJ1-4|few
TGCGCCAGCAGCCGCCGGGACAGGCGGGTTGAAAAACTGTTTTTT
CASSRRDRRVEKLFF
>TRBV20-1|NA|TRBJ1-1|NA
TGCAGTGCTAGTCGGCAGGCGAACACTGAAGCTTTCTTT
CSASRQANTEAFF
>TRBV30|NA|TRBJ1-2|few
TGTGCCTGGACCCATATGGGCAATGGCTACACCTTC
CAWTHMGNGYTF
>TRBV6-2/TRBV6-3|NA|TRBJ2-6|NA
TGTGCCAGCAGTTACAAGGGAGCCGCGACTGGGGCCAACGTCCTGACTTTC
CASSYKGAATGANVLTF
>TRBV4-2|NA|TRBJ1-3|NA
TGTGCCAGCAGCCAAGATCGGTTGTACTCTGGAAACACCATATATTTT
CASSQDRLYSGNTIYF
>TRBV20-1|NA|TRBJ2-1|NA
TGCAGTGCCATGGACGGCCTCTACAATGAGCAGTTCTTC
CSAMDGLYNEQFF
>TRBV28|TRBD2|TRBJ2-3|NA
TGTGCCAGCAGTTACAGCGGGGGGCTCACAGATACGCAGTATTTT
CASSYSGGLTDTQYF
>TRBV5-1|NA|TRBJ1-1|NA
TGCGCCAGCAATCGGGGCAGGGGCCCCATGAACACTGAAGCTTTCTTT
CASNRGRGPMNTEAFF
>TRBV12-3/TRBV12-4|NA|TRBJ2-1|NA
TGTGCCAGCAGTCCCCGGGGGTACAGCTCCTACAATGAGCAGTTCTTC
CASSPRGYSSYNEQFF
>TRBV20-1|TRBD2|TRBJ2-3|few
TGCAGTGCTAGAAGGTCTAGCGGGGGGCCTTATACGCAGTATTTT
CSARRSSGGPYTQYF
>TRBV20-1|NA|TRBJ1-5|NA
TGCAGTGCTAGGCATGGGACTCCCAATCAGCCCCAGCATTTT
CSARHGTPNQPQHF
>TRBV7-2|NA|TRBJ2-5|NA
TGTGCCAGCAGCTTGTTGTTGGAGACCCAGTACTTC
CASSLLLETQYF
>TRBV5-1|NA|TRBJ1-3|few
TGCGCCAGCAGCTTGTCAGGGAAAGCCGGAAACACCATATATTTT
CASSLSGKAGNTIYF
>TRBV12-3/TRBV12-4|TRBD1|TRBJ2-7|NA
TGTGCCAGCAGTTTTTGGGGCAGGGGGAGCTCCTACGAGCAGTACTTC
CASSFWGRGSSYEQYF
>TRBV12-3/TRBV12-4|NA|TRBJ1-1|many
TGTGCCAGCAGCTTTGACACTGAAGCTTTCTTT
CASSFDTEAFF
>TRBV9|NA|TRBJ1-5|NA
TGTGCCAGCAGCGGTGGGACACCCTATAGCAATCAGCCCCAGCATTTT
CASSGGTPYSNQPQHF
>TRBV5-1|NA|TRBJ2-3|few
TGCGCCAGCAGCTTGGGATCAGGGTTTCCAGATACGCAGTATTTT
CASSLGSGFPDTQYF
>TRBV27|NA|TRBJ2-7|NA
TGTGCCAGCAGTTTATCGCCGGACGGGTACGAGCAGTACTTC
CASSLSPDGYEQYF
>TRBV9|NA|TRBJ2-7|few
TGTGCCAGCAGCCCTAGGGACGGCTACGAGCAGTACTTC
CASSPRDGYEQYF
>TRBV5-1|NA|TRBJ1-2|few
TGCGCCAGCACCCCGGGACCCAGGGAATTTGGCTACACCTTC
CASTPGPREFGYTF
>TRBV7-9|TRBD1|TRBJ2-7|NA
TGTGCCAGCAGCCCCGAAGGACAGGGGAAAGAGCAGTACTTC
CASSPEGQGKEQYF
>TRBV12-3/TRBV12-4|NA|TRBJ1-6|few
TGTGCCAGCAGTTATCAGACAGGCAGATATTCACCCCTCCACTTT
CASSYQTGRYSPLHF
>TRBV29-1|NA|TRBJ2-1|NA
TGCAGCGTTGTCCCCCAGGGACTTCCCTACAATGAGCAGTTCTTC
CSVVPQGLPYNEQFF
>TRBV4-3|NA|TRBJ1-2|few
TGCGCCAGCAGCCAAGAAGTGTCGGACTATGGCTACACCTTC
CASSQEVSDYGYTF
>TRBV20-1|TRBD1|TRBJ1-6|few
TGCAGTGCTAGCTGGGGGACAGGGGTCGATTCACCCCTCCACTTT
CSASWGTGVDSPLHF
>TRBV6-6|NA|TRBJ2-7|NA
TGTGCCAGCAGTTACCTGGCAGGGACCTACGAGCAGTACTTC
CASSYLAGTYEQYF
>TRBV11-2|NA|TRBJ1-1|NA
TGTGCCAGCAGCTCTCACTCCACTGAAGCTTTCTTT
CASSSHSTEAFF
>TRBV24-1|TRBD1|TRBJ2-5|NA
TGTGCCACCAGTGACAGGACAGGGCTTGGAGAGACCCAGTACTTC
CATSDRTGLGETQYF
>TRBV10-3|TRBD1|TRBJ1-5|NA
TGTGCCATCAGTGAGACACCAGACAGGGTAAATCAGCCCCAGCATTTT
CAISETPDRVNQPQHF
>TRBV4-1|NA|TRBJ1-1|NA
TGCGCCAGCAGCCAACAGGGCAGCCACACGACTGAAGCTTTCTTT
CASSQQGSHTTEAFF
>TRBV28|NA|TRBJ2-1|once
TGTGCCAGCAGTTTTAGCTTCAGGGAGCAGTTCTTC
CASSFSFREQFF
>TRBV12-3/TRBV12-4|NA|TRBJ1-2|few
TGTGCCAGCGCCCTGGGCCCCTTTGGCTACACCTTC
CASALGPFGYTF
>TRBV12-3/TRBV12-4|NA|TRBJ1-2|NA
TGTGCCAGCAGTTTCTGGGGGGGAATGGATGGCTACACCTTC
CASSFWGGMDGYTF
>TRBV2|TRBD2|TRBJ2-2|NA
TGTGCCAGCAGAAGAGCGGGGGGCCGATCCGCGAACACCGGGGAGCTGTTTTTT
CASRRAGGRSANTGELFF
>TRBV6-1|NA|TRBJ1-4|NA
TGTGCCAGCACCGGACAGCTTAATGAAAAACTGTTTTTT
CASTGQLNEKLFF
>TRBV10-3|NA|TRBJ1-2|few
TGTGCCATCAGCAGAGGGGAGGACTATGGCTACACCTTC
CAISRGEDYGYTF
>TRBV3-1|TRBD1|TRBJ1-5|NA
TGTGCCAGCAGCCAAGGGATAGACAGGGCAGGGCAGCCCCAGCATTTT
CASSQGIDRAGQPQHF
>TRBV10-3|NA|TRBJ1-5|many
TGTGCCATCAGTGAAAAGGGACCTTATAGCAATCAGCCCCAGCATTTT
CAISEKGPYSNQPQHF
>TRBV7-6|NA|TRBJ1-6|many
TGTGCCAGCAGCTTATTCGGCACTAATTCACCCCTCCACTTT
CASSLFGTNSPLHF
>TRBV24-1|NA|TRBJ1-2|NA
TGTGCCACCAGTGATTTGTCCAGCTATGGCTACACCTTC
CATSDLSSYGYTF
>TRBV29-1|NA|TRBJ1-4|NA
TGCAGCGTCGACCTAGGGGGGACGGGTAATGAAAAACTGTTTTTT
CSVDLGGTGNEKLFF
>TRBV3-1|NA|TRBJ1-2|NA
TGTGCCAGCAGCCTAGGGACCTGGACGGGGGCCTACACCTTC
CASSLGTWTGAYTF
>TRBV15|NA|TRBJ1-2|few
TGTGCCACCAGCAGAGATCTGGACAGCCTCTATGGCTACACCTTC
CATSRDLDSLYGYTF
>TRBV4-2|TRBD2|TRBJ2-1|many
TGTGCCAGCAGCCAAGAATGGAGCGGGGGGGCCTACAATGAGCAGTTCTTC
CASSQEWSGGAYNEQFF
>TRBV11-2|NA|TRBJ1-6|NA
TGTGCCAGCAGCGCACACACGTTGCCGAATTCACCCCTCCACTTT
CASSAHTLPNSPLHF